This T cell receptor beta chain was recorded in a study of shared clonotypes between healthy human individuals. Repertoires were generated with immunoSEQ multiplex PCR, while TCRdb's copy carries only in-frame clones and drops some. The sample holds over 2 million clones, 85% to 95% seen once. V dropped 4 bases and J dropped 8 bases, with 15 bases sitting between them. This CDR3 is built from 14 residues. Germline V gene lookup returns CDR1 SGDLS and CDR2 YYNGEE. Sequencing was done on a sample of naive CD4+ T cells from PBMCs. The subset was: CD45RA+ positively selected. The sequence derives from a man between 18 and 35 years old in good health. Some clones in this sample may be carry-over from other donors' samples. V gene TRBV9 combines with J gene TRBJ1-4; a weak D match, TRBD1 (6 bases). The CDR3 DNA sequence: TGTGCCAGCAGCCACAGGGAAAGGGGGGAAAAACTGTTTTTT. Protein sequence: CASSHRERGEKLFF.